These 7 T cell receptor beta chains were sequenced from one sample in a study of blood T cell repertoires in COVID-19. Assay used: immunoSEQ multiplex PCR; TCRdb lists only in-frame clones, some missing. The sample includes about 160,000 clones, 85% to 90% of them seen just once. Sequences were obtained from peripheral blood. These receptors were taken from a man aged 50 or older with active or convalescent COVID-19.

The chain uses TRBV10-3 and TRBJ2-1; TRBD1 matches at 7 bases. The J segment lost 2 bases and the V segment lost 3 bases, leaving 7 bases of the junction unmatched. This CDR3 has 16 residues. From germline, CDR1 is ENHRY and CDR2 SYGVKD. The CDR3 DNA reads TGTGCCATCAGTGACCCGGGTCAGGGGGCCTACAATGAGCAGTTCTTC. It is translated as CAISDPGQGAYNEQFF.

The chain joins TRBV7-9 to TRBJ1-1; D perhaps matches TRBD1 (5 bases). The germline V gene encodes CDR1 SEHNR and CDR2 FQNEAQ (reference sequence). Between the trimmed V and J ends, which lost 0 bases and 5 bases, there was a span of 13 bases. The CDR3 has 15 residues. This CDR3 is CASSLAPGDSTEAFF. The CDR3, as DNA: TGTGCCAGCAGCTTAGCGCCGGGGGATTCAACTGAAGCTTTCTTT.

The genes are TRBV19 and TRBJ1-4, with D hard to call. V lost 5 bases and J lost 16, with 26 bases in between. CDR1 is LNHDA and CDR2 is SQIVND in the germline V gene (reference sequence). The CDR3 totals 15 residues. The CDR3 reads CASSPLGEGFLKTFF. The DNA of the CDR3 is TGTGCCAGTAGTCCCCTCGGGGAGGGTTTCTTGAAGACGTTTTTT.

The J gene is TRBJ2-2, the V gene TRBV3-1 (or the pseudogene TRBV3-2); the match to TRBD1 covers 9 bases. Germline V gene data show CDR1 as LGHDT and CDR2 as YNNKEL (reference sequence). Losses at the gene ends were 3 bases for V and 6 bases for J; bases not matched to a gene: 11. The CDR3 runs to 17 residues. The CDR3 is CASSQSPGQGGSGELFF. The CDR3 region has the DNA TGTGCCAGCAGCCAGAGTCCGGGACAGGGAGGGTCCGGGGAGCTGTTTTTT.

The chain has TRBV15 and TRBJ2-3; 10 nucleotides agree with TRBD2. The CDR3 length is 17 residues. J gave up 3 bases and V 2 bases, and 8 bases lay outside the gene matches. CDR1 and CDR2 from the germline V gene are LNHNV and YYDKDF (reference sequence). The chain's CDR3 is CATSRTLAGAGTDTQYF. DNA of the CDR3: TGTGCCACCAGCAGAACTCTAGCGGGAGCTGGGACAGATACGCAGTATTTT.

V usage is TRBV19 and J usage is TRBJ2-1; D is uncertain. There are 13 residues in the CDR3. Germline V gene sequence: CDR1 LNHDA, CDR2 SQIVND (reference sequence). V lost 2 bases and J lost 4, with 6 bases in between. The CDR3 DNA is TGTGCCAGTAGTATACAGGTTTACAATGAGCAGTTCTTC. This gives the protein CASSIQVYNEQFF.

This chain uses TRBV4-2 with TRBJ2-5; D gene unclear. The V gene lost 3 bases and the J gene lost 5 bases, with 16 bases spanning the gap. The CDR3 runs to 15 residues. Germline values: CDR1 LGHNA, CDR2 YNFKEQ. CDR3 residues: CASSQRGNTRETQYF. As DNA, the CDR3 is TGTGCCAGCAGCCAGCGCGGAAACACGAGGGAGACCCAGTACTTC.